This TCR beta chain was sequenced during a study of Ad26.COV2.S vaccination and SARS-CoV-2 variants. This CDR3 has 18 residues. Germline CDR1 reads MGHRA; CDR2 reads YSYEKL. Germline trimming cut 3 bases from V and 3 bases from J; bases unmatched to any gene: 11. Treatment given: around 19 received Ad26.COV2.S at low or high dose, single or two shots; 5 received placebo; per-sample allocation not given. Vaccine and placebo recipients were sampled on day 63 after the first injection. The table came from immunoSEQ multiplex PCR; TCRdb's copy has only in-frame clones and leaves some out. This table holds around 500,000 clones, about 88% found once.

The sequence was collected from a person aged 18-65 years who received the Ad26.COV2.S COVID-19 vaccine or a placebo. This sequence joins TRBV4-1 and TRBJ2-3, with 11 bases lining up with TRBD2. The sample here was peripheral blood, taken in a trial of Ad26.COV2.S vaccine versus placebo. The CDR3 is CASSQTLTSGSWTDTQYF. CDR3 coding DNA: TGCGCCAGCAGCCAGACACTAACTAGCGGGAGTTGGACAGATACGCAGTATTTT.